These 30 T cell receptor beta chains were sequenced from one sample in a study of OX40 agonist ivuxolimab in advanced cancers. Here immunoSEQ multiplex PCR was the method, and the copy in TCRdb shows in-frame clones only, minus some. The repertoire includes roughly 76,000 clones, around nine tenths of them detected once, and 2% to 2.5% sits in the top ten. The sample here was CD4+ or CD8+ T cells sorted from blood, taken in a trial of the OX40 agonist ivuxolimab. These receptors were collected from an adult with an advanced solid tumor such as melanoma, head and neck, liver or kidney cancer.

A few counts support this clone. This chain links TRBV19 with TRBJ1-4; D is undetermined. The CDR3 has 14 amino acids. The germline V gene encodes CDR1 LNHDA and CDR2 SQIVND (reference sequence). The germline V and J ends were trimmed by 5 bases and 0 bases, with 7 bases remaining between them. CDR3 DNA: TGTGCCAGTAGTTACCAGACAACTAATGAAAAACTGTTTTTT. Residues: CASSYQTTNEKLFF. The full variable domain, its missing parts supplied by reference TRBV19 and TRBJ1-4, is DGGITQSPKYLFRKEGQNVTLSCEQNLNHDAMYWYRQDPGQGLRLIYYSQIVNDFQKGDIAEGYSVSREKKESFPLTVTSAQKNPTAFYLCASSYQTTNEKLFFGSGTQLSVL.

This clone was counted a single time. The rearrangement uses TRBV7-4 and TRBJ2-1; 7 nucleotides agree with TRBD2. V shed 3 bases, J shed 14 bases, and the junction held 13 bases outside the gene matches. CDR3 size: 14 residues. Germline loops: CDR1 SGHVT, CDR2 SQSDAQ. The CDR3 nucleotides are TGTGCCAGCAGCTTGAGACTAGCCGTCTGGGGGGAGTTCTTC. Translated, it gives CASSLRLAVWGEFF.

The V call is TRBV6-1, the J call TRBJ1-5; a weak D match, TRBD1 (6 bases). Trimming shortened V by 6 bases and J by 4 bases, and 13 bases separated the two germline ends. The CDR3 consists of 14 residues. Germline CDR1 MNHNS, CDR2 SASEGT. The CDR3 DNA sequence: TGTGCCAGCAGCGCCACAGGGACGAATCAGCCCCAGCATTTT. Encoded protein: CASSATGTNQPQHF.

The V and J genes are TRBV5-1 and TRBJ2-5; D tentatively reads TRBD1 or TRBD2 (5 bases each). The CDR3 contains 15 residues. The germline CDR1 and CDR2 sequences are SGHRS and YFSETQ. The V end was cut by 3 bases, the J end by 5 bases, with 17 bases between. The CDR3 sequence: CASSWDPSGMETQYF. CDR3 DNA sequence: TGCGCCAGCAGCTGGGACCCCTCGGGGATGGAGACCCAGTACTTC. Based on the CDR3 plus reference TRBV5-1 and TRBJ2-5, the full variable domain is KAGVTQTPRYLIKTRGQQVTLSCSPISGHRSVSWYQQTPGQGLQFLFEYFSETQRNKGNFPGRFSGRQFSNSRSEMNVSTLELGDSALYLCASSWDPSGMETQYFGPGTRLLVL.

This clone occurred once. The V gene is TRBV5-1, the J gene TRBJ1-1; TRBD1 might be the D (6 bases). The CDR3 loop spans 15 amino acids. In germline, CDR1 is SGHRS, CDR2 YFSETQ. The V end lost 2 bases, the J end lost 2 bases, and 13 bases lay between the germline ends. Here the CDR3 reads CASSFGAGANTEAFF. In DNA, the CDR3 is TGCGCCAGCAGCTTCGGGGCAGGGGCTAACACTGAAGCTTTCTTT.

The V and J genes are TRBV6-5 and TRBJ2-1; a possible D gene is TRBD1 (5 bases). Per germline, CDR1 MNHEY and CDR2 SVGAGI. V lost 6 bases and J lost 4, with 13 bases in between. There are 14 residues in the CDR3. The chain's CDR3 is CASSLQGKYNEQFF. DNA of the CDR3: TGTGCCAGCAGCCTCCAGGGAAAGTACAATGAGCAGTTCTTC.

The chain links TRBV2 to TRBJ2-3; 8 bases map to TRBD2. The V segment lost 4 bases and the J segment 4 bases; nucleotides outside the gene matches: 4. Per germline, CDR1 SNHLY and CDR2 FYNNEI. This CDR3 spans 14 amino acids. Here the CDR3 reads CASSGAGGADTQYF. The CDR3 DNA sequence: TGTGCCAGCAGTGGCGCGGGAGGCGCAGATACGCAGTATTTT.

This chain uses TRBV10-3 with TRBJ2-1, with TRBD2 matching over 8 bases. This CDR3 is 14 amino acids long. V lost 3 bases, J lost 4 bases, and 2 bases stayed unmatched. Germline CDR1 and CDR2: ENHRY and SYGVKD. The CDR3 region is CAISETSGYNEQFF. The CDR3 DNA reads TGTGCCATCAGTGAAACTAGCGGATACAATGAGCAGTTCTTC.

The genes are TRBV12-5 and TRBJ2-2; unclear D gene. Germline assignment: CDR1 LGHNT and CDR2 FRNRAP. This CDR3 is built from 17 residues. V lost 5 bases and J 6 bases, leaving 22 bases between the germline ends. Here the CDR3 reads CASGRNSLSGNPGELFF. CDR3 DNA: TGTGCTAGTGGTCGAAATTCGTTGTCTGGAAACCCCGGGGAGCTGTTTTTT.

CDR3 coding DNA: TGTGCCAGCAGCGATCCCAGGGTTTACCCCTACGAGCAGTACTTC. Protein product: CASSDPRVYPYEQYF. The chain carries TRBV27 and TRBJ2-7; weak D call: TRBD1 (5 bases). V was pared by 6 bases and J by 2 bases, with 17 bases between. The CDR3 length is 15 residues. CDR1 MNHEY and CDR2 SMNVEV come from the germline V gene (reference sequence).

This chain connects TRBV4-1 to TRBJ2-7; the D gene is possibly TRBD1 (6 bases). CDR3 length equals 18 residues. V gave up 0 bases and J gave up 0 bases, with 18 bases separating them. The germline gives CDR1 MGHRA, CDR2 YSYEKL. The CDR3 sequence is CASSQDVTRTASSYEQYF. Here the CDR3 DNA reads TGCGCCAGCAGCCAAGATGTGACAAGGACAGCGAGCTCCTACGAGCAGTACTTC.

The chain has TRBV2 and TRBJ2-1; 12 bases map to TRBD2. With V trimmed by 5 bases and J by 1 base, 3 bases remained unmatched. The CDR3 runs 16 residues. Germline lookup yields CDR1 SNHLY and CDR2 FYNNEI. The CDR3 protein is CASSLAGGPSYNEQFF. DNA for the CDR3: TGTGCCAGCAGTCTAGCGGGAGGGCCTTCCTACAATGAGCAGTTCTTC. Drawing the rest from reference TRBV2 and TRBJ2-1, the complete variable domain is EPEVTQTPSHQVTQMGQEVILRCVPISNHLYFYWYRQILGQKVEFLVSFYNNEISEKSEIFDDQFSVERPDGSNFTLKIRSTKLEDSAMYFCASSLAGGPSYNEQFFGPGTRLTVL.

This rearrangement joins TRBV2 to TRBJ2-1; possible D gene TRBD2, 6 bases. Germline-derived CDR1 and CDR2 are SNHLY and FYNNEI. The V and J ends lost 6 bases and 8 bases respectively, with 14 bases between them. This CDR3 is 13 amino acids long. CDR3 DNA: TGTGCCAGCAGCCTCCGGAGGGTGGATGAGCAGTTCTTC. Protein: CASSLRRVDEQFF.

The chain combines TRBV6-5 with TRBJ2-1; D is unresolved. Germline V lookup: CDR1 MNHEY, CDR2 SVGAGI. The V and J ends lost 4 bases and 7 bases respectively, with 5 bases between them. The CDR3 loop spans 11 amino acids. CDR3: CASSWLNEQFF. In DNA form, the CDR3 reads TGTGCCAGCAGTTGGTTAAATGAGCAGTTCTTC.

V gene TRBV18 combines with J gene TRBJ1-1; no clear D gene. Trimming shortened V by 6 bases and J by 4 bases, and 15 bases separated the two germline ends. This CDR3 contains 14 residues. Germline V gives CDR1 KGHSH, CDR2 LQKENI. CDR3 region: CASSLAGGSTEAFF. The CDR3 nucleotides are TGTGCCAGCTCCCTGGCTGGAGGGAGCACTGAAGCTTTCTTT.

The V and J genes are TRBV30 and TRBJ1-1; TRBD1 is a possible D gene (5 bases). The CDR3 is made up of 14 amino acids. Germline V gene data show CDR1 as GTSNPN and CDR2 as SVGIG (reference sequence). V lost 4 bases and J lost 0, with 12 bases in between. CDR3 in amino acids: CAWKRQTVNTEAFF. CDR3 in DNA: TGTGCCTGGAAGAGACAGACCGTGAACACTGAAGCTTTCTTT.

The chain couples TRBV19 to TRBJ1-1; 9 bases line up with TRBD1. Per the germline V gene, CDR1 is LNHDA and CDR2 is SQIVND (reference sequence). This CDR3 region has 14 residues. V lost 5 bases, J lost 1 base, and 2 bases stayed unmatched. As DNA, the CDR3 is TGTGCCAGTAGTGCGGGACAGGGGAACACTGAAGCTTTCTTT. Protein product: CASSAGQGNTEAFF.

This clone was detected only a few times. V and J are TRBV2 and TRBJ2-2; D is possibly TRBD2 (5 bases). The germline V gene encodes CDR1 SNHLY and CDR2 FYNNEI. The CDR3 loop spans 13 amino acids. V was shortened by 5 bases and J by 7 bases, with 11 bases between the two germline ends. This CDR3 reads CASSPDGVGELFF. DNA of the CDR3: TGTGCCAGCAGTCCCGACGGGGTCGGGGAGCTGTTTTTT.

The chain joins TRBV9 to TRBJ2-3; 7 bases map to TRBD2. The junction had 4 bases not matched to a gene; V was cut back by 0 bases and J by 0 bases. Germline loops: CDR1 SGDLS, CDR2 YYNGEE. This CDR3 is built from 16 residues. The CDR3 loop is CASSVGVSGSTDTQYF. The CDR3 DNA is TGTGCCAGCAGCGTAGGGGTTAGCGGGAGCACAGATACGCAGTATTTT.

This chain joins TRBV5-1 and TRBJ2-2, with D possibly TRBD1 on 6 matching bases. The CDR3 sequence is 15 residues long. Looked up from germline, CDR1 is SGHRS and CDR2 is YFSETQ. V lost 3 bases and J 7 bases, leaving 16 bases between the germline ends. For the CDR3, the DNA is TGCGCCAGCAGCTGGGACACGGGTTCGGGCGGGGAGCTGTTTTTT. It encodes CASSWDTGSGGELFF.

The chain combines TRBV19 with TRBJ1-3; D perhaps matches TRBD1 (5 bases). Per germline, CDR1 LNHDA and CDR2 SQIVND (reference sequence). There are 14 residues in the CDR3. The ends were cut back, 5 bases at V and 2 bases at J, with 10 bases in the middle. The chain's CDR3 is CASSRQLAGNTIYF. The DNA for the CDR3 is TGTGCCAGTAGTCGACAGTTAGCTGGAAACACCATATATTTT.

The chain employs TRBV10-2 and TRBJ2-5; D is unresolved. This CDR3 region has 15 residues. The germline V gene encodes CDR1 WSHSY and CDR2 SAAADI. Trimming removed 7 bases from V and 0 bases from J, with 15 bases in between. The DNA of the CDR3 is TGCGCCAGCACGAGATCCAGGCCGTACCAAGAGACCCAGTACTTC. Encoded protein: CASTRSRPYQETQYF.

The rearrangement uses TRBV30 and TRBJ1-2, with 7 bases aligning to TRBD1. Trimming cost V 2 bases and J 2 bases; bases outside gene matches: 8. The CDR3 totals 15 residues. Germline CDR1 GTSNPN, CDR2 SVGIG (reference sequence). CDR3 region: CAWSTPTGLNYGYTF. CDR3 bases: TGTGCCTGGAGTACCCCGACAGGGCTGAACTATGGCTACACCTTC.

V and J are TRBV19 and TRBJ1-2; 10 bases are shared with TRBD1. Germline V gives CDR1 LNHDA, CDR2 SQIVND (reference sequence). The trim removed 3 bases at V and 2 bases at J, leaving 3 bases unmatched. The CDR3 is 15 residues long. The CDR3 sequence: CASSMAGQGNYGYTF. The CDR3 DNA sequence: TGTGCCAGTAGTATGGCGGGACAGGGGAACTATGGCTACACCTTC.

The V call is TRBV5-1, the J call TRBJ2-1; perhaps TRBD2 as D (6 bases). Trimming removed 4 bases at V and 5 bases at J, with 13 bases between. The CDR3 is made up of 14 amino acids. The germline V gene encodes CDR1 SGHRS and CDR2 YFSETQ. CDR3: CASSRTQRDNEQFF. As DNA, the CDR3 is TGCGCCAGCAGCCGTACTCAGCGGGACAATGAGCAGTTCTTC.

The V and J genes are TRBV7-2 and TRBJ2-7; TRBD1 might be the D (5 bases). Germline-derived CDR1 and CDR2 are SGHTA and FQGNSA. The CDR3 has 15 amino acids. The V and J ends lost 1 base and 3 bases respectively, with 13 bases between them. The CDR3 region has the DNA TGTGCCAGCAGCTTAGAGGGGCAGACATTCTACGAGCAGTACTTC. It yields the protein CASSLEGQTFYEQYF.

The V and J genes are TRBV7-8 and TRBJ2-2; 13 bases align to TRBD2. The CDR3 totals 16 residues. V was pared by 5 bases and J by 7 bases, with 7 bases of the junction left unmatched. CDR1 SGHVS and CDR2 FQNEAQ come from the germline V gene. CDR3 coding DNA: TGTGCCAGCAGCCCGGGACTAGCGGGGTCAAGCGGGGAGCTGTTTTTT. It translates to CASSPGLAGSSGELFF.

The chain links TRBV7-9 to TRBJ2-2; maybe TRBD1 (6 bases). The CDR3 length is 16 residues. V gave up 9 bases and J gave up 2 bases, with 19 bases separating them. Per germline, CDR1 SEHNR and CDR2 FQNEAQ (reference sequence). The CDR3 DNA follows: TGTGCCAGTCGCCAAACCGGGACACTCAACACCGGGGAGCTGTTTTTT. Translated: CASRQTGTLNTGELFF.

The genes are TRBV28 and TRBJ2-5; TRBD2 aligns across 9 bases. The CDR3 runs 16 residues. The V and J ends lost 3 bases and 2 bases, in that order; junction bases with no gene match: 7. Germline lookup yields CDR1 MDHEN and CDR2 SYDVKM. In nucleotides, the CDR3 is TGTGCCAGCAGTTTCTCGGGCGGGAGGGTACAAGAGACCCAGTACTTC. Protein product: CASSFSGGRVQETQYF.

V and J are TRBV6-6 and TRBJ2-2, with D possibly matching TRBD2 (6 bases). The CDR3 loop spans 14 amino acids. Per the germline V gene, CDR1 is MNHNY and CDR2 is SVGAGI (reference sequence). Trimming removed 7 bases from V and 5 bases from J, with 14 bases in between. CDR3: CASNLGSSTGELFF. The CDR3 nucleotides read TGTGCCAGCAACCTCGGGAGTAGTACCGGGGAGCTGTTTTTT.